These 7 T cell receptor beta chains were all obtained from the same sample, sequenced in a study of Graves' ophthalmopathy and Graves' hyperthyroidism. The sequenced template was RNA, covering the TCR beta CDR3 region. HTBI-primed RT-PCR formed the first round, and a multiplex PCR formed the second. TCRdb independently ran MiXCR on the multiplex PCR reads; one entry per CDR3 protein. In the table there are 400,000 to 450,000 distinct CDR3 sequences, 21% of which are singletons. The sample consisted of peripheral blood. All receptors derive from a young woman with stable Graves' hyperthyroidism.

V is TRBV6-5 and J is TRBJ2-7, with unresolved D. V shed 0 bases and J shed 5 bases, with 11 bases lying between them. The CDR3 covers 14 residues. In germline, CDR1 is MNHEY, CDR2 SVGAGI. The CDR3 DNA reads as TGTGCCAGCAGTTACTCAAAGGGTCGCCACGAGCAGTACTTC. It translates to CASSYSKGRHEQYF.

This clonotype was observed many times. The chain joins TRBV5-8 to TRBJ1-3; 7 bases are a match to TRBD1. The CDR3 is made up of 16 amino acids. V was clipped by 4 bases and J by 2 bases; unmatched bases: 9. CDR1 and CDR2 (germline): SGHTS, YDEGEE. The CDR3 protein is CASSPRQGRPGNTIYF. The CDR3 DNA is TGTGCCAGCAGCCCCCGACAGGGACGGCCTGGAAACACCATATATTTT.

Ten or more counts support this clonotype. The chain joins TRBV2 to TRBJ2-5, with D tentatively TRBD1 or TRBD2 (5 bases each). In germline, CDR1 is SNHLY, CDR2 FYNNEI. The CDR3 totals 12 residues. Trimming pared 7 bases from V and 5 bases from J, leaving 11 bases between. CDR3 region: CASKVEGETQYF. In DNA form, the CDR3 reads TGTGCCAGCAAAGTCGAGGGGGAGACCCAGTACTTC. Complete variable domain (other parts from reference TRBV2 and TRBJ2-5): EPEVTQTPSHQVTQMGQEVILRCVPISNHLYFYWYRQILGQKVEFLVSFYNNEISEKSEIFDDQFSVERPDGSNFTLKIRSTKLEDSAMYFCASKVEGETQYFGPGTRLLVL.

The rearrangement uses TRBV29-1 and TRBJ2-7; 11 nucleotides agree with TRBD1. Germline V gene lookup returns CDR1 SQVTM and CDR2 ANQGSEA. With V trimmed by 6 bases and J by 2 bases, 6 bases remained unmatched. The CDR3 has 14 residues. CDR3 in DNA: TGCAGCGTCGTTCCGGGACAGGGGGCCTACGAGCAGTACTTC. This sequence encodes CSVVPGQGAYEQYF.

In nucleotides, the CDR3 is TGTGCCACCAGCGGATTCCCCGGGGGAAGGTCCAAGACCCAGTACTTC. It specifies CATSGFPGGRSKTQYF. J is TRBJ2-5 and V is TRBV15; the D gene is possibly TRBD2 (6 bases). Germline V lookup: CDR1 LNHNV, CDR2 YYDKDF (reference sequence). The CDR3 loop spans 16 amino acids. V was shortened by 5 bases and J by 6 bases, with 22 bases between the two germline ends.

This clonotype was picked up many times. The chain is built from TRBV7-2 and TRBJ2-7; TRBD1 or TRBD2 may be the D gene (5 bases each). The CDR3 has 17 amino acids. Deletions cut 0 bases from V and 8 bases from J, with 23 bases between. CDR1 and CDR2 from the germline V gene are SGHTA and FQGNSA. The CDR3 reads CASSLAVTQGAFSQQYF. The CDR3 coding sequence is TGTGCCAGCAGCTTAGCTGTGACTCAGGGAGCCTTCTCCCAGCAGTACTTC.

This clonotype came up many times. V usage is TRBV19 and J usage is TRBJ1-2; no firm D call. V dropped 10 bases and J dropped 4 bases, with 22 bases sitting between them. The CDR3 is 15 amino acids. Per the germline V gene, CDR1 is LNHDA and CDR2 is SQIVND (reference sequence). The CDR3 loop reads CATQQPPGPRYGYTF. CDR3 DNA sequence: TGTGCCACACAACAGCCCCCAGGACCTCGCTATGGCTACACCTTC.